This is a list of T cell receptor beta chains from one sample in a study. Using its own MiXCR run on the 5' RACE reads, TCRdb lists one record per CDR3 protein. The repertoire consists of about 57,000 distinct CDR3 sequences, with roughly 25% occurring once and the leading ten covering around 2.1%. Sequenced: tumor-infiltrating Tregs sorted from the breast tumor. The receptors were gathered from a female donor with breast cancer. CDR3s include the opening cysteine and the closing phenylalanine or tryptophan. D genes are given only for firm matches. Rows give clone size only sometimes, using once, few, many, or a class for an expanded clone.

J	size	V	length	D	DNA	CDR3
TRBJ2-1	-	TRBV12-3/TRBV12-4	11	-	TGTGCCAGCAGCCAGGGTCATGAGCAGTTCTTC	CASSQGHEQFF
TRBJ1-1	-	TRBV12-3/TRBV12-4	14	-	TGTGCCAGCAGTTTTGGAACAGGGAACACTGAAGCTTTCTTT	CASSFGTGNTEAFF
TRBJ2-2	-	TRBV12-3/TRBV12-4	16	-	TGTGCCAGCAGTTTATTCGGGAGGGGGCGCGTCGGGGAGCTGTTTTTT	CASSLFGRGRVGELFF
TRBJ2-1	-	TRBV6-5	15	-	TGTGCCAGCAGAGATAGGGGAATGGTTTACAATGAGCAGTTCTTC	CASRDRGMVYNEQFF
TRBJ1-1	-	TRBV3-1	13	TRBD1	TGTGCCAGCAGCCAATGGAGGGACAGGGATGCTTTCTTT	CASSQWRDRDAFF
TRBJ1-5	-	TRBV12-3/TRBV12-4	14	-	TGTGCCAGCAGTTTAATAGGGAGCAATCAGCCCCAGCATTTT	CASSLIGSNQPQHF
TRBJ2-1	-	TRBV29-1	14	TRBD2	TGCGGCGTTAGCGGGGGGAGCTCCTACAATGAGCAGTTCTTC	CGVSGGSSYNEQFF
TRBJ2-1	-	TRBV2	16	TRBD2	TGTGCCAGCAGTCTCTATACTAGCGGGAGTTTGGATGAGCAGTTCTTC	CASSLYTSGSLDEQFF
TRBJ1-3	-	TRBV7-2	16	-	TGTGCCAGCAGAGCGTTCCCCGGGACACGTGTAGACACCATATATTTT	CASRAFPGTRVDTIYF
TRBJ2-2	many	TRBV4-1	19	TRBD1	TGCGCCAGCAGCCAAACCCGCCTTGGACAGGGGATCGACACCGGGGAGCTGTTTTTT	CASSQTRLGQGIDTGELFF
TRBJ1-2	many	TRBV29-1	12	-	TGCAGCGTCAGTAACCGTTGGGGCGGCTACACCTTC	CSVSNRWGGYTF
TRBJ1-5	few	TRBV7-8	15	-	TGTGCCAGCAGCTCTCGGCCGGCGGTTAATCAGCCCCAGCATTTT	CASSSRPAVNQPQHF
TRBJ1-1	many	TRBV19	16	TRBD1	TGTGCCAGTAGTCCCCCGGGACAGGGGTCCTCACCTGAAGCTTTCTTT	CASSPPGQGSSPEAFF
TRBJ1-1	-	TRBV4-2	14	-	TGTGCCAGCAGCCAAGACGGGTTCGACACTGAAGCTTTCTTT	CASSQDGFDTEAFF